This is a list of T cell receptor beta chains from one sample in a study of identifying expanded T cells in peripheral blood. Sequencing used immunoSEQ multiplex PCR; TCRdb keeps in-frame clones, though not all of them. The data hold 100,000 or so clones, with about 83% observed a single time. The sequenced material came from blood. The receptor source for this set is a person aged 18 to 70 in good health. The CDR3 runs from the conserved cysteine through the conserved F or W. A D gene is named only where the DNA matches it firmly. Clone size is not always given. Where it is, it says once, few, many or a class for expanded clones.

clone size: once
J gene: TRBJ1-5
V gene: TRBV6-1
D gene: NA
CDR3 protein: CASSVRPAGNQPQHF
CDR3 DNA: TGTGCCAGCAGTGTTCGCCCGGCAGGTAATCAGCCCCAGCATTTT

clone size: NA
J gene: TRBJ2-5
V gene: TRBV11-1
D gene: NA
CDR3 protein: CASSLVMSEQETQYF
CDR3 DNA: TGTGCCAGCAGCTTAGTGATGTCGGAACAAGAGACCCAGTACTTC

clone size: NA
J gene: TRBJ2-7
V gene: TRBV28
D gene: NA
CDR3 protein: CASSFGASYEQYF
CDR3 DNA: TGTGCCAGCAGTTTCGGGGCTTCCTACGAGCAGTACTTC

clone size: NA
J gene: TRBJ2-1
V gene: TRBV6-5
D gene: NA
CDR3 protein: CASTNSGGGNEQFF
CDR3 DNA: TGTGCCAGCACGAATTCGGGGGGCGGGAATGAGCAGTTCTTC

clone size: NA
J gene: TRBJ2-7
V gene: TRBV12-5
D gene: TRBD1
CDR3 protein: CASGSGQGNEQYF
CDR3 DNA: TGTGCTAGTGGTTCGGGACAGGGGAACGAGCAGTACTTC

clone size: NA
J gene: TRBJ2-5
V gene: TRBV7-9
D gene: NA
CDR3 protein: CASSPGQTQETQYF
CDR3 DNA: TGTGCCAGCAGCCCCGGACAGACTCAAGAGACCCAGTACTTC

clone size: few
J gene: TRBJ1-2
V gene: TRBV5-1
D gene: TRBD1
CDR3 protein: CASSLTGTGVGYTF
CDR3 DNA: TGCGCCAGCAGCCTGACCGGGACAGGGGTTGGCTACACCTTC

clone size: NA
J gene: TRBJ2-1
V gene: TRBV7-9
D gene: TRBD2
CDR3 protein: CASSLALAEYNEQFF
CDR3 DNA: TGTGCCAGCAGCTTAGCGCTAGCGGAATACAATGAGCAGTTCTTC

clone size: NA
J gene: TRBJ2-3
V gene: TRBV4-2
D gene: NA
CDR3 protein: CASSQGVGRTDTQYF
CDR3 DNA: TGTGCCAGCAGCCAGGGGGTGGGGCGCACAGATACGCAGTATTTT

clone size: NA
J gene: TRBJ2-5
V gene: TRBV28
D gene: NA
CDR3 protein: CASSSWNHSSSKASQETQYF
CDR3 DNA: TGTGCCAGCAGTTCATGGAACCACAGTAGCTCGAAAGCCAGCCAAGAGACCCAGTACTTC

clone size: once
J gene: TRBJ1-2
V gene: TRBV5-4
D gene: NA
CDR3 protein: CASSFQGSNYGYTF
CDR3 DNA: TGTGCCAGCAGCTTTCAGGGTTCTAACTATGGCTACACCTTC

clone size: NA
J gene: TRBJ2-4
V gene: TRBV30
D gene: TRBD2
CDR3 protein: CAWSPGGDIQYF
CDR3 DNA: TGTGCCTGGAGTCCCGGGGGGGACATTCAGTACTTC

clone size: once
J gene: TRBJ2-3
V gene: TRBV7-2
D gene: NA
CDR3 protein: CASSLVAGAGDTQYF
CDR3 DNA: TGTGCCAGCAGCTTAGTGGCGGGGGCAGGGGATACGCAGTATTTT

clone size: NA
J gene: TRBJ2-7
V gene: TRBV18
D gene: NA
CDR3 protein: CASSPLGITYEQYF
CDR3 DNA: TGTGCCAGCTCACCACTTGGGATTACTTACGAGCAGTACTTC

clone size: NA
J gene: TRBJ1-6
V gene: TRBV5-6
D gene: NA
CDR3 protein: CASSFGSAYNSPLHF
CDR3 DNA: TGTGCCAGCAGCTTCGGGTCGGCCTATAATTCACCCCTCCACTTT

clone size: NA
J gene: TRBJ2-7
V gene: TRBV4-2
D gene: NA
CDR3 protein: CASSQAASGAAYEQYF
CDR3 DNA: TGTGCCAGCAGCCAAGCCGCAAGCGGTGCGGCCTACGAGCAGTACTTC

clone size: NA
J gene: TRBJ2-7
V gene: TRBV14
D gene: NA
CDR3 protein: CASSHHRDEQYF
CDR3 DNA: TGTGCCAGCAGCCACCACAGGGACGAGCAGTACTTC

clone size: once
J gene: TRBJ1-2
V gene: TRBV6-1
D gene: NA
CDR3 protein: CASSEILGTPYGYTF
CDR3 DNA: TGTGCCAGCAGTGAAATCTTAGGGACACCATATGGCTACACCTTC

clone size: NA
J gene: TRBJ1-3
V gene: TRBV18
D gene: TRBD1
CDR3 protein: CASSPKGTATGNTIYF
CDR3 DNA: TGTGCCAGCTCACCTAAAGGGACAGCCACTGGAAACACCATATATTTT

clone size: NA
J gene: TRBJ2-7
V gene: TRBV5-1
D gene: TRBD1
CDR3 protein: CASSRQPGQGPEQYF
CDR3 DNA: TGCGCCAGCAGCCGGCAGCCGGGACAGGGACCCGAGCAGTACTTC

clone size: once
J gene: TRBJ2-5
V gene: TRBV2
D gene: NA
CDR3 protein: CASSGQQETQYF
CDR3 DNA: TGTGCCAGCAGTGGACAGCAAGAGACCCAGTACTTC

clone size: NA
J gene: TRBJ2-7
V gene: TRBV18
D gene: NA
CDR3 protein: CASSPPTAYEQYF
CDR3 DNA: TGTGCCAGCTCACCGCCGACAGCCTACGAGCAGTACTTC

clone size: NA
J gene: TRBJ1-2
V gene: TRBV7-9
D gene: TRBD1
CDR3 protein: CASSLGQGSLYGYTF
CDR3 DNA: TGTGCCAGCAGCTTAGGACAGGGGAGTCTCTATGGCTACACCTTC

clone size: NA
J gene: TRBJ2-2
V gene: TRBV7-2
D gene: NA
CDR3 protein: CASRQGFLAGELFF
CDR3 DNA: TGTGCCAGTCGGCAGGGGTTTCTCGCCGGGGAGCTGTTTTTT

clone size: NA
J gene: TRBJ1-5
V gene: TRBV2
D gene: TRBD1
CDR3 protein: CASSEAQGIQPQHF
CDR3 DNA: TGTGCCAGCAGTGAAGCACAGGGGATACAGCCCCAGCATTTT

clone size: NA
J gene: TRBJ2-3
V gene: TRBV15
D gene: NA
CDR3 protein: CATASSYSDTQYF
CDR3 DNA: TGTGCCACCGCCTCTAGTTACTCAGATACGCAGTATTTT

clone size: NA
J gene: TRBJ2-7
V gene: TRBV11-3
D gene: NA
CDR3 protein: CASSLAPGNEQYF
CDR3 DNA: TGTGCCAGCAGCTTAGCCCCAGGGAACGAGCAGTACTTC

clone size: few
J gene: TRBJ1-6
V gene: TRBV27
D gene: NA
CDR3 protein: CASSSGTHYSPLHF
CDR3 DNA: TGTGCCAGCAGTTCCGGGACACACTATTCACCCCTCCACTTT

clone size: NA
J gene: TRBJ1-3
V gene: TRBV2
D gene: TRBD1
CDR3 protein: CASSEWGQGQGGNTIYF
CDR3 DNA: TGTGCCAGCAGTGAATGGGGACAGGGCCAGGGTGGAAACACCATATATTTT

clone size: NA
J gene: TRBJ2-1
V gene: TRBV30
D gene: NA
CDR3 protein: CAWSGADNEQFF
CDR3 DNA: TGTGCCTGGTCGGGGGCGGACAATGAGCAGTTCTTC